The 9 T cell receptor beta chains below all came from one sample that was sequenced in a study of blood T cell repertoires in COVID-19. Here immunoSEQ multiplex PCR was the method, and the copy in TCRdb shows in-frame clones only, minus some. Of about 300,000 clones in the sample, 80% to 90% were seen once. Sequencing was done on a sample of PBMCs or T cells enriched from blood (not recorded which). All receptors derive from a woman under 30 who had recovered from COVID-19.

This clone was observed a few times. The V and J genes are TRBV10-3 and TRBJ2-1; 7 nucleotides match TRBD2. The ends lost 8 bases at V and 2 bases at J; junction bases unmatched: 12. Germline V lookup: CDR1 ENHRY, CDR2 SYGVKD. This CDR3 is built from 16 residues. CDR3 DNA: TGTGCCATCGGTCGGCCTAGCGGACCAGCCTACAATGAGCAGTTCTTC. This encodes CAIGRPSGPAYNEQFF.

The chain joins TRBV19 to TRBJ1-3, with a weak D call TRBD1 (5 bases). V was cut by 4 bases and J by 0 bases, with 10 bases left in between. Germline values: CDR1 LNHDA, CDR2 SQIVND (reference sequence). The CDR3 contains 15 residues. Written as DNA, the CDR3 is TGTGCCAGTAGTAGGGACTGGAGCTCTGGAAACACCATATATTTT. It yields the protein CASSRDWSSGNTIYF.

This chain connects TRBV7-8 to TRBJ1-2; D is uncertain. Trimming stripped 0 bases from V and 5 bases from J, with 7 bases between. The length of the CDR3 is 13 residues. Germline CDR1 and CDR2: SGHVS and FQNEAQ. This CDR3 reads CASSLARSYGYTF. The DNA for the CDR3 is TGTGCCAGCAGCTTAGCCCGGTCTTATGGCTACACCTTC.

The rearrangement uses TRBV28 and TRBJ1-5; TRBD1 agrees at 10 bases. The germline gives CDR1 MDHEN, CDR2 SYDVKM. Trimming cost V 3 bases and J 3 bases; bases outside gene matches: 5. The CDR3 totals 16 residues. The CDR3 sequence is CASSFDRGLFNQPQHF. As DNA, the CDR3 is TGTGCCAGCAGTTTTGACAGGGGGCTATTCAATCAGCCCCAGCATTTT.

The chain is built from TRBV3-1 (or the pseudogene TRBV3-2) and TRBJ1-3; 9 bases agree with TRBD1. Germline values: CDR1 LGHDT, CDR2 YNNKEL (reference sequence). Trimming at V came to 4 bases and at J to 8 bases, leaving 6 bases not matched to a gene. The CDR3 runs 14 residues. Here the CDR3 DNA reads TGTGCCAGCAGCCCTACAGGGGGCGCATACACCATATATTTT. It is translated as CASSPTGGAYTIYF.

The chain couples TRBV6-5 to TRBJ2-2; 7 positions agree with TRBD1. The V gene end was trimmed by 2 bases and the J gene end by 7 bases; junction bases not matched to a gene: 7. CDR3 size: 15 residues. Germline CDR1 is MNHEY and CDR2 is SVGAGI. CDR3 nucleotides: TGTGCCAGCAGTTACCAAGGGGGCCGCAGCGGGGAGCTGTTTTTT. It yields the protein CASSYQGGRSGELFF.

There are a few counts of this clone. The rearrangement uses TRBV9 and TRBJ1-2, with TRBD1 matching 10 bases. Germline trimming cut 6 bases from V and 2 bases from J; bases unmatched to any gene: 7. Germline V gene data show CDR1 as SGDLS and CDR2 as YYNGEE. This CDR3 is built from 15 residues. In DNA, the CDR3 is TGTGCCAGCAATTCCGGGACAGGGGAAAACTATGGCTACACCTTC. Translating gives CASNSGTGENYGYTF.

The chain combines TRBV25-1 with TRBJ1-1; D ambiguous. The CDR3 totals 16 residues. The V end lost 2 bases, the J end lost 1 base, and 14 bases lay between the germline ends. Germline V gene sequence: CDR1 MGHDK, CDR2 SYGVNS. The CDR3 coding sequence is TGTGCCAGCAGTGAACCCGGTGGAGGGAGGAACACTGAAGCTTTCTTT. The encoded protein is CASSEPGGGRNTEAFF.

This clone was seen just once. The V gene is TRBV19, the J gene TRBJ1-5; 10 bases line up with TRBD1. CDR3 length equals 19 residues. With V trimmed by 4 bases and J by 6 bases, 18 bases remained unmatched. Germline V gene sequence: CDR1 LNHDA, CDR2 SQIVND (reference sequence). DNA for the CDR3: TGTGCCAGTAGTAAATCCAGACGTGGGACAGGGGCGGCAGGTCAGCCCCAGCATTTT. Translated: CASSKSRRGTGAAGQPQHF.